What follows is one T cell receptor beta chain and its context. Its antigen remains unidentified. The CDR3 runs 16 residues. V dropped 5 bases and J dropped 3 bases, with 18 bases sitting between them. CDR1 is MNHEY and CDR2 is SMNVEV in the germline V gene (reference sequence). This entry comes from a study of T-cell reconstitution after alpha-beta-depleted transplantation in children. Study-wide results and caveats: T-cell numbers and diversity, one year after transplant, stemmed largely from T cells that were newly produced. Approximately two months post-transplant, alpha-beta T cells reportedly originated from several hundred expanded graft clones. Some patients' high day-60 TCRbeta diversity was traced to surviving recipient T cells and thymic progenitors.

Construction of the TCRbeta library involved unique molecular identifiers. TCRdb re-analysed the PCR reads in MiXCR, keeping a single row per CDR3 protein. The sample has approximately 980,000 distinct CDR3 sequences, about 31% seen once. The rearrangement links TRBV27 to TRBJ2-3; D may be TRBD1 (5 bases). The source was PBMCs, mostly from graft donor cells, collected 360 days after TCRalphabeta/CD19-depleted stem cell transplant. The TCR comes from a boy under two years old who had a stem cell transplant for SCID, so the T cells may come from the graft donor. The CDR3 spells CASSPRQILGTDTQYF. The DNA of the CDR3 is TGTGCCAGCAGTCCCCGACAGATTTTGGGGACAGATACGCAGTATTTT.